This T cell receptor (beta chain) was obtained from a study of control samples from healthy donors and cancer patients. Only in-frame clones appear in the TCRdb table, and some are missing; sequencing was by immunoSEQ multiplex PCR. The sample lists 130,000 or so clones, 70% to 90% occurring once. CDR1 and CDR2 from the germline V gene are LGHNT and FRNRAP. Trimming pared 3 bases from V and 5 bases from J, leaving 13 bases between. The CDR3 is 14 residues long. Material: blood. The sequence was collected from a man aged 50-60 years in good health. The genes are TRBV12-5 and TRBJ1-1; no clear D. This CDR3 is CASGFSPGETEAFF. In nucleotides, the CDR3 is TGTGCTAGTGGTTTTTCACCGGGCGAGACTGAAGCTTTCTTT.